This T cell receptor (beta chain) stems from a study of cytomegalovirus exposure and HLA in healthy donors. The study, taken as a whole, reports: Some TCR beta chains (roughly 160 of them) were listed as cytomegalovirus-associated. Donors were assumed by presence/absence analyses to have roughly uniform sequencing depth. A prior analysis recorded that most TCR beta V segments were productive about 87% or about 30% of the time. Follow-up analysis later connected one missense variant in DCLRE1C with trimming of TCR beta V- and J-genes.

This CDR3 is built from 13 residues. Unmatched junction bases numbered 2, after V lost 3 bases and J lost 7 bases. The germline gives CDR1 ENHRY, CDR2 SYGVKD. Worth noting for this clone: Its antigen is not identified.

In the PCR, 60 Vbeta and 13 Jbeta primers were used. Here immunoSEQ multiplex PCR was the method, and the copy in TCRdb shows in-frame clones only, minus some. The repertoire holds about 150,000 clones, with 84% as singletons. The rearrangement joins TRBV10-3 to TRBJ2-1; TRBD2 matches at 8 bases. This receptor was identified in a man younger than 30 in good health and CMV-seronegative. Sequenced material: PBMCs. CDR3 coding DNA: TGTGCCATCAGTGACCCGGGAGGGAATGAGCAGTTCTTC. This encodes CAISDPGGNEQFF.